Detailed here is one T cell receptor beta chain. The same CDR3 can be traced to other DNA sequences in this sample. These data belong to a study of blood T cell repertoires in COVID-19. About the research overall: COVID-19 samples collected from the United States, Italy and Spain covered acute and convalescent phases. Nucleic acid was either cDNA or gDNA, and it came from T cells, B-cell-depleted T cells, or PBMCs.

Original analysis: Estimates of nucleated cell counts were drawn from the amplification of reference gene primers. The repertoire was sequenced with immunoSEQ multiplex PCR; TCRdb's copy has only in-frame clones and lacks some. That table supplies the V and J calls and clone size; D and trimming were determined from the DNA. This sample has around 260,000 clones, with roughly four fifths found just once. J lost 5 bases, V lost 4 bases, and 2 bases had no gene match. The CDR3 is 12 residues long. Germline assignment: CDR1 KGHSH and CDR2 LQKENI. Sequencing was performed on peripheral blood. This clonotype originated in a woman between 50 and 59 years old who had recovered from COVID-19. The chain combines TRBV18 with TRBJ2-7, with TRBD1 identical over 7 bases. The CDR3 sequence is CASSRDRDEQYF. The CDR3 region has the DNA TGTGCCAGCTCACGTGACAGGGACGAGCAGTACTTC. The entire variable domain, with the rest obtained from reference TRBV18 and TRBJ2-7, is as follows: NAGVMQNPRHLVRRRGQEARLRCSPMKGHSHVYWYRQLPEEGLKFMVYLQKENIIDESGMPKERFSAEFPKEGPSILRIQQVVRGDSAAYFCASSRDRDEQYFGPGTRLTVT.